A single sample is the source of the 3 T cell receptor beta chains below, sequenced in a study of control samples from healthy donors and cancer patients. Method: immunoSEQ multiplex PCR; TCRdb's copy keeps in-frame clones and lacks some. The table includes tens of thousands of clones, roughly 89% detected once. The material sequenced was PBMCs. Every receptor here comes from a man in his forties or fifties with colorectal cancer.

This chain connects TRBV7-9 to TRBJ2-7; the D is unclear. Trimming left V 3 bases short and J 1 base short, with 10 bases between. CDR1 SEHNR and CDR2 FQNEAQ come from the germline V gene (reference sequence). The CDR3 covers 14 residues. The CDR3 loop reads CASSLLVSSYEQYF. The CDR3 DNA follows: TGTGCCAGCAGCTTGCTCGTTTCTTCCTACGAGCAGTACTTC.

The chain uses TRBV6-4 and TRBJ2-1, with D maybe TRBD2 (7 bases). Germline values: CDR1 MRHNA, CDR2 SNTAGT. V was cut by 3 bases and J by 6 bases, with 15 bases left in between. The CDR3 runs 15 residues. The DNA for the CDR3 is TGTGCCAGCAGTGATGAGCTAGGGGGGGGCAATGAGCAGTTCTTC. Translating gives CASSDELGGGNEQFF.

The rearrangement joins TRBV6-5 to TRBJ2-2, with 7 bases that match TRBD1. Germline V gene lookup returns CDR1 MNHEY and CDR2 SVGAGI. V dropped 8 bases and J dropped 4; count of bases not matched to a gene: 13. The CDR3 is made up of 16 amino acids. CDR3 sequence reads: CASRLRQGRVTGELFF. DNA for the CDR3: TGTGCCAGCCGTTTACGACAGGGACGAGTCACCGGGGAGCTGTTTTTT.